This T cell receptor beta chain was recovered during a study of T cells in Graves' hyperthyroidism and ophthalmopathy. Trimming removed 7 bases from V and 4 bases from J; junction bases left unmatched: 8. Germline-derived CDR1 and CDR2 are KGHDR and SFDVKD. There are 14 residues in the CDR3. Absence of ophthalmopathy progression within 18 months defined stable Graves' hyperthyroidism. PBMCs were collected from a roughly 10 ml volume of fresh peripheral blood. TCR beta CDR3 region amplification was performed from RNA transcripts. During a first-round RT-PCR of the TCR CDR3, the HTBI primer set was used. TCRdb redid the calling of the multiplex PCR reads with MiXCR, one entry per CDR3 protein. Of roughly 660,000 distinct CDR3 sequences in the sample, roughly 17% were seen once. This clonotype was picked up a small number of times. Its antigen is still unknown. Findings of the study overall: The model identified upcoming ophthalmopathy a median approximately six months ahead of onset.

Input material: blood. This receptor was taken from a man aged 50 or older with Graves' hyperthyroidism. The V gene is TRBV24-1, the J gene TRBJ1-1; 7 bases align to TRBD1. The chain's CDR3 is CATSLSTGFTEAFF. The CDR3, as DNA: TGTGCCACCAGCCTATCGACAGGGTTCACTGAAGCTTTCTTT.